This TCR beta chain was obtained from a study of CD8+CD57+ T cells in acquired aplastic anemia. Overall study context: DNA from sorted CD4+ and CD8+ cells averaged around 3.2 ug.

General study results and limits: Comparison of patients with controls identified approximately 28 shared CD8+ CDR3 sequences.

The study profiled TCR beta VDJ and CDR3 using genomic DNA as template. TCRdb redid the calling of the reads with MiXCR, one entry per CDR3 protein. The sample has about 200,000 distinct CDR3 sequences; 34% are singletons. Germline V CDR1 and CDR2: LNHDA, SQIVND (reference sequence). The CDR3 is made up of 15 amino acids. The germline V and J ends were trimmed by 6 bases and 8 bases, with 20 bases remaining between them. With regard to this clonotype: What it binds is unknown.

V and J are TRBV19 and TRBJ1-5; D is undetermined. This sequence originates from a human donor in good health, serving as a control. Sequenced input: sorted CD4+, CD8+, or CD8+CD57+ T cells (not recorded which) from PBMCs. The CDR3 DNA follows: TGTGCCAGTAGCTTAACTAGCGGGATCTACGAGCCCCAGCATTTT. Its translation is CASSLTSGIYEPQHF.